The 7 T cell receptor beta chains below were found in one sample sequenced in a study of blood T cell repertoires in COVID-19. Sequencing used immunoSEQ multiplex PCR; TCRdb keeps in-frame clones, though not all of them. The data show about 190,000 clones, approximately 91% seen once. Input material: peripheral blood. The receptors were gathered from a man aged 30 to 39 with acute or convalescent COVID-19.

CDR3 sequence reads: CASSRKGGRQETQYF. In DNA form, the CDR3 reads TGTGCCAGCAGTCGAAAGGGGGGGAGGCAAGAGACCCAGTACTTC. The chain couples TRBV6-5 to TRBJ2-5, with D maybe TRBD2 (7 bases). The germline V gene has CDR1 MNHEY and CDR2 SVGAGI. The CDR3 covers 15 residues. With 5 bases removed from V and 2 bases from J, the gap between germline ends came to 15 bases.

This clone was seen only once. This chain joins TRBV5-6 and TRBJ1-1; the D is unclear. V dropped 1 base and J dropped 1 base, with 5 bases sitting between them. CDR1 SGHDT and CDR2 YYEEEE come from the germline V gene. The CDR3 is made up of 13 amino acids. CDR3 DNA: TGTGCCAGCAGCTTGTTACAGAACACTGAAGCTTTCTTT. Protein sequence: CASSLLQNTEAFF.

This chain connects TRBV6-5 to TRBJ2-7; no definite D call. V shed 0 bases and J shed 5 bases, with 14 bases lying between them. Germline V gene lookup returns CDR1 MNHEY and CDR2 SVGAGI. The CDR3 sequence is 15 residues long. This CDR3 reads CASSYSPPTRNEQYF. CDR3 in DNA: TGTGCCAGCAGTTACTCCCCCCCGACGAGGAACGAGCAGTACTTC.

This clone was detected only a few times. The chain employs TRBV28 and TRBJ1-1; weak D call: TRBD1 (6 bases). The CDR3 has 16 amino acids. Germline loops: CDR1 MDHEN, CDR2 SYDVKM. V lost 3 bases, J lost 1 base, and 15 bases lay in between. CDR3 nucleotide sequence: TGTGCCAGCAGTTTGGTCGGACAGCTCAAGAACACTGAAGCTTTCTTT. It codes for CASSLVGQLKNTEAFF. Together with reference TRBV28 and TRBJ1-1, the CDR3 gives the full variable domain: DVKVTQSSRYLVKRTGEKVFLECVQDMDHENMFWYRQDPGLGLRLIYFSYDVKMKEKGDIPEGYSVSREKKERFSLILESASTNQTSMYLCASSLVGQLKNTEAFFGQGTRLTVV.

The chain combines TRBV5-1 with TRBJ1-1; 7 nucleotides match TRBD1. Trimming cost V 4 bases and J 8 bases; bases outside gene matches: 5. The germline CDR1 and CDR2 sequences are SGHRS and YFSETQ. This CDR3 has 12 amino acids. CDR3 loop: CASSKGGGEAFF. CDR3 DNA: TGCGCCAGCAGCAAAGGGGGCGGGGAAGCTTTCTTT.

The chain has TRBV6-5 and TRBJ1-4, with a weak D call TRBD1 (5 bases). The CDR3 has 14 amino acids. The V end lost 7 bases, the J end lost 10 bases, and 19 bases lay between the germline ends. Germline V CDR1 and CDR2: MNHEY, SVGAGI. Here the CDR3 reads CASTGGEGIGKLFF. The CDR3 DNA reads as TGTGCCAGCACTGGTGGGGAGGGGATAGGAAAACTGTTTTTT.

V is TRBV20-1 and J is TRBJ1-1; no definite D call. The length of the CDR3 is 15 residues. Trimming took 3 bases from V and 2 from J, leaving 16 bases between them. The germline gives CDR1 DFQATT, CDR2 SNEGSKA (reference sequence). CDR3 nucleotide sequence: TGCAGTGCTAGTTTACTAGGCAGCCAAAACACTGAAGCTTTCTTT. This codes for CSASLLGSQNTEAFF.